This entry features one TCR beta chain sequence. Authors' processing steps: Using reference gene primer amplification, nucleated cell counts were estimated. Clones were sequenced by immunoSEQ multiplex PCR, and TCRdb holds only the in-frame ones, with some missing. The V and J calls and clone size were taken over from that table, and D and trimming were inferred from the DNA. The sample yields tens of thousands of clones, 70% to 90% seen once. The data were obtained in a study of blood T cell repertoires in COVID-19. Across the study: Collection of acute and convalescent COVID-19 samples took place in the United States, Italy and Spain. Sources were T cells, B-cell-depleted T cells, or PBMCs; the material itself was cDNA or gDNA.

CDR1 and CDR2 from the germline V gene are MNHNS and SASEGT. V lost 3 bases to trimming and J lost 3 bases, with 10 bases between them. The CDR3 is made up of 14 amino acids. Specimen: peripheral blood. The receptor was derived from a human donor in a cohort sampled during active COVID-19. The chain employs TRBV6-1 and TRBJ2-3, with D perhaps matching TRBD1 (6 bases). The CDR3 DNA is TGTGCCAGCAGTGAGGGGGCCGGGACAGATACGCAGTATTTT. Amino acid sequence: CASSEGAGTDTQYF.